This T cell receptor beta chain is from a study of cytomegalovirus exposure and HLA in healthy donors. The PCR contained 60 Vbeta and 13 Jbeta primers. Repertoires were generated with immunoSEQ multiplex PCR, while TCRdb's copy carries only in-frame clones and drops some. The profile shows around 110,000 clones, around 85% of them singletons. The CDR3 length is 18 residues. The germline V gene encodes CDR1 LNHDA and CDR2 SQIVND (reference sequence). Trimming cost V 3 bases and J 6 bases, with 24 bases left between them. The clonotype was recovered from a man in his sixties in good health and CMV-seronegative. V is TRBV19 and J is TRBJ2-1, with D perhaps matching TRBD2 (7 bases). The sequencing sample was made of PBMCs. The DNA for the CDR3 is TGTGCCAGTAGTATCCGCGGGGGCCGTGGGAGGGTCATCAATGAGCAGTTCTTC. As protein: CASSIRGGRGRVINEQFF.